A single sample gave rise to the 30 T cell receptor beta chains below, sequenced in a study of blood T cells in healthy people across ages. A second roughly 6 to 12 cycle PCR used barcoded and J-beta primers. TCRdb processed the 5' RACE reads anew with MiXCR; each CDR3 protein has one entry. The repertoire holds over a million distinct CDR3 sequences, approximately 25% seen once, with 0.65% to 0.95% in the top ten. The sample also formed part of further work on T cells of mothers and their children.

Sequenced input: blood. The receptor set was obtained from a girl aged 2-10 years in good health.

This clonotype was seen only once. The rearrangement uses TRBV29-1 and TRBJ1-2; tentative D call: TRBD1 (5 bases). From germline, CDR1 is SQVTM and CDR2 ANQGSEA. The CDR3 runs to 12 residues. Trimming stripped 6 bases from V and 3 bases from J, with 11 bases between. CDR3 loop: CSVQGMDYGYTF. Here the CDR3 DNA reads TGCAGCGTCCAGGGAATGGACTATGGCTACACCTTC.

In regard to this clonotype: Germline is not matched at one junction end, which may reflect a read error. The chain has TRBV24-1 and TRBJ2-1; no definite D call. Germline CDR1 KGHDR, CDR2 SFDVKD. The CDR3 is 15 amino acids. CDR3 coding DNA: TGTGCCCCCAGTGACCCGAGGCGGAGCTACAATGAGCAGTTCTTC. It is translated as CAPSDPRRSYNEQFF.

The chain recombines TRBV6-5 with TRBJ2-5; possibly TRBD1 or TRBD2 for D (5 bases each). TRBJ2-1 explains the end of the DNA better; the J call may be wrong. The CDR3 contains 12 residues. Germline-derived CDR1 and CDR2 are MNHEY and SVGAGI. The CDR3 DNA reads TGTGCCAGCAGTTACTCCCAGGGACAGCAGTTCTTC. Its protein product is CASSYSQGQQFF.

This clonotype occurred a few times. The rearrangement uses TRBV27 and TRBJ2-1; no firm D call. The V end lost 6 bases, the J end lost 0 bases, and 12 bases lay between the germline ends. The V gene's germline CDR1 is MNHEY and CDR2 SMNVEV (reference sequence). The CDR3 sequence is 15 residues long. The CDR3: CASSLLYVSYNEQFF. The CDR3 bases are TGTGCCAGCAGCCTACTATACGTCTCCTACAATGAGCAGTTCTTC.

The rearrangement links TRBV7-2 to TRBJ1-4; 8 bases match TRBD1. Germline V gene lookup returns CDR1 SGHTA and CDR2 FQGNSA. This CDR3 has 16 amino acids. The J segment lost 8 bases and the V segment lost 5 bases, leaving 13 bases of the junction unmatched. The CDR3 DNA follows: TGTGCCAGCAGCCCATCCCCCTCAGGGGGCGCGGAAAAACTGTTTTTT. Its protein product is CASSPSPSGGAEKLFF.

The rearrangement links TRBV29-1 to TRBJ2-1; TRBD2 matches at 16 bases. CDR1 SQVTM and CDR2 ANQGSEA come from the germline V gene. V gave up 5 bases and J gave up 10 bases; unmatched junction bases: 8. The CDR3 extends over 15 amino acids. DNA for the CDR3: TGCAGCGTTATACCGCCGGGACTAGCGGGAGGGGAGCAGTTCTTC. Translating it yields CSVIPPGLAGGEQFF.

This clonotype was seen only a few times. This chain joins TRBV9 and TRBJ2-7; 7 nucleotides match TRBD1. Germline assignment: CDR1 SGDLS and CDR2 YYNGEE. V was clipped by 3 bases and J by 3 bases; unmatched bases: 12. This CDR3 contains 16 residues. CDR3 bases: TGTGCCAGCAGCGCCACGAGTAGGACAGGCCTCTACGAGCAGTACTTC. It encodes CASSATSRTGLYEQYF.

The chain links TRBV10-2 to TRBJ2-1; D is undetermined. This CDR3 is 13 amino acids long. Germline CDR1 WSHSY, CDR2 SAAADI. V was cut by 2 bases and J by 2 bases, with 4 bases left in between. This CDR3 is CASSEATYNEQFF. The CDR3 region has the DNA TGCGCCAGCAGTGAGGCGACCTACAATGAGCAGTTCTTC.

This chain links TRBV6-6 with TRBJ2-4; D ambiguous. The CDR3 length is 14 residues. The germline CDR1 and CDR2 sequences are MNHNY and SVGAGI (reference sequence). Trimming took off 0 bases at V and 6 bases at J, with 9 bases between the two ends. As DNA, the CDR3 is TGTGCCAGCAGTTACTCGACGTCCAGAAACATTCAGTACTTC. Translation: CASSYSTSRNIQYF.

This clonotype was recorded a few times. This chain uses TRBV4-2 with TRBJ2-5, with 9 bases aligning to TRBD1. The CDR3 is made up of 16 amino acids. The germline V gene encodes CDR1 LGHNA and CDR2 YNFKEQ. V was clipped by 2 bases and J by 4 bases; unmatched bases: 8. This CDR3 reads CASSQFPDRGGETQYF. Written as DNA, the CDR3 is TGTGCCAGCAGCCAATTCCCGGACAGGGGAGGAGAGACCCAGTACTTC.

The CDR3 coding sequence is TGTGCCAGCAGTGGGACCATCTTAGGGCCATCACCCCTCCACTTT. Amino acid sequence: CASSGTILGPSPLHF. The J gene is TRBJ1-6, the V gene TRBV6-6; possibly TRBD1 for D (5 bases). The CDR3 is 15 amino acids. V lost 5 bases, J lost 10 bases, and 18 bases lay in between. Germline V gene sequence: CDR1 MNHNY, CDR2 SVGAGI (reference sequence).

The chain recombines TRBV20-1 with TRBJ2-5, with a tentative D call TRBD1 (6 bases). Near its end, the DNA agrees better with TRBJ2-1, so the J call may be wrong. The CDR3 sequence is 12 residues long. Per germline, CDR1 DFQATT and CDR2 SNEGSKA (reference sequence). The CDR3 spells CSPGSGDGEQFF. CDR3 DNA: TGCAGCCCGGGGTCAGGGGACGGGGAGCAGTTCTTC.

CDR3: CSFPGTSLSDYGYTF. CDR3 nucleotides: TGCAGTTTTCCCGGGACCTCTTTAAGCGATTATGGCTACACCTTC. The V and J genes are TRBV20-1 and TRBJ1-2, with D possibly being TRBD1 (5 bases). From germline, CDR1 is DFQATT and CDR2 SNEGSKA (reference sequence). V was trimmed by 8 bases and J by 5 bases, leaving 24 bases between them. CDR3 size: 15 residues.

The rearrangement joins TRBV6-6 to TRBJ1-2, with D uncertain. V was clipped by 1 base and J by 6 bases, with 12 bases between them. This CDR3 has 14 residues. CDR1 and CDR2 from the germline V gene are MNHNY and SVGAGI (reference sequence). CDR3 protein: CASSYLARKDGYTF. In nucleotides, the CDR3 is TGTGCCAGCAGTTACTTGGCCAGGAAAGATGGCTACACCTTC.

This clonotype was detected only a few times. J is TRBJ1-4 and V is TRBV29-1, with TRBD1 matching 8 bases. The CDR3 consists of 13 residues. Germline V CDR1 and CDR2: SQVTM, ANQGSEA. J was trimmed by 4 bases and V by 4 bases; bases with no gene match: 2. CDR3 residues: CSVGDRGNEKLFF. CDR3 coding DNA: TGCAGCGTTGGAGACAGGGGTAATGAAAAACTGTTTTTT. Together with reference TRBV29-1 and TRBJ1-4, the CDR3 gives the full variable domain: SAVISQKPSRDICQRGTSLTIQCQVDSQVTMMFWYRQQPGQSLTLIATANQGSEATYESGFVIDKFPISRPNLTFSTLTVSNMSPEDSSIYLCSVGDRGNEKLFFGSGTQLSVL.

The chain carries TRBV7-8 and TRBJ1-2, with 12 bases matching TRBD1. V gave up 4 bases and J gave up 0 bases; unmatched junction bases: 3. The length of the CDR3 is 16 residues. Germline V gene sequence: CDR1 SGHVS, CDR2 FQNEAQ. The CDR3, as DNA: TGTGCCAGCAGCTGGGACAGGGGGCTAGCTAACTATGGCTACACCTTC. Residues: CASSWDRGLANYGYTF.

This clonotype was seen only a few times. The gene calls are TRBV9 and TRBJ1-2; D call uncertain. CDR1 and CDR2 (germline): SGDLS, YYNGEE. This CDR3 is 13 amino acids long. V lost 7 bases and J 4 bases, leaving 14 bases between the germline ends. The CDR3 sequence: CASHDGGPYGYTF. As DNA, the CDR3 is TGTGCCAGCCACGACGGTGGGCCCTATGGCTACACCTTC.

The chain is built from TRBV9 and TRBJ1-3; D is unresolved. Germline CDR1 SGDLS, CDR2 YYNGEE. The CDR3 has 16 amino acids. The V end lost 0 bases, the J end lost 0 bases, and 10 bases lay between the germline ends. The CDR3 bases are TGTGCCAGCAGCGTAGGTCAGGCCCTCTCTGGAAACACCATATATTTT. It specifies CASSVGQALSGNTIYF.

This chain connects TRBV28 to TRBJ2-5, with no clear D. The CDR3 length is 15 residues. The V and J ends lost 1 base and 5 bases respectively, with 14 bases between them. Germline V gene sequence: CDR1 MDHEN, CDR2 SYDVKM. CDR3 sequence (DNA): TGTGCCAGCAGTTTATACGGGCCCTTGGGGGAGACCCAGTACTTC. It codes for CASSLYGPLGETQYF.

This rearrangement joins TRBV14 to TRBJ2-5; D perhaps matches TRBD2 (6 bases). This CDR3 region has 14 residues. V lost 4 bases and J 9 bases, leaving 18 bases between the germline ends. Germline loops: CDR1 SGHDN, CDR2 FVKESK. The CDR3 nucleotides are TGTGCCAGCAGCCCTGACTTCGGCGCGGGGTCCCAGTACTTC. Protein: CASSPDFGAGSQYF.

The V and J genes are TRBV28 and TRBJ2-1; the D is unclear. Germline values: CDR1 MDHEN, CDR2 SYDVKM. The CDR3 is made up of 15 amino acids. The germline V and J ends were trimmed by 2 bases and 1 base, with 9 bases remaining between them. The CDR3 reads CASSLEEKSYNEQFF. CDR3 nucleotides: TGTGCCAGCAGTTTAGAAGAGAAGTCCTACAATGAGCAGTTCTTC. The complete variable domain, with remaining parts taken from reference TRBV28 and TRBJ2-1, reads DVKVTQSSRYLVKRTGEKVFLECVQDMDHENMFWYRQDPGLGLRLIYFSYDVKMKEKGDIPEGYSVSREKKERFSLILESASTNQTSMYLCASSLEEKSYNEQFFGPGTRLTVL.

This rearrangement joins TRBV19 to TRBJ2-1, with D uncertain. This CDR3 has 13 residues. The ends were cut back, 6 bases at V and 7 bases at J, with 13 bases in the middle. Looked up from germline, CDR1 is LNHDA and CDR2 is SQIVND (reference sequence). The CDR3 loop reads CASSDRPKNEQFF. CDR3 bases: TGTGCCAGTAGCGATCGACCAAAGAATGAGCAGTTCTTC.

The chain links TRBV29-1 to TRBJ2-6, with D uncertain. The V gene lost 6 bases and the J gene lost 4 bases, with 4 bases spanning the gap. The CDR3 covers 11 residues. CDR1 and CDR2 from the germline V gene are SQVTM and ANQGSEA. The CDR3 is CSVQGANVLTF. The CDR3 DNA reads as TGCAGCGTCCAAGGGGCCAACGTCCTGACTTTC.

The table lists this clonotype with a few counts. This chain joins TRBV29-1 and TRBJ2-1, with 10 nucleotides matching TRBD2. Germline lookup yields CDR1 SQVTM and CDR2 ANQGSEA. The V segment lost 2 bases and the J segment 8 bases; nucleotides outside the gene matches: 9. The CDR3 has 15 amino acids. CDR3 sequence reads: CSVEPPERGGYEQFF. CDR3 sequence (DNA): TGCAGCGTTGAACCCCCCGAGCGGGGGGGCTATGAGCAGTTCTTC.

A few counts support this clonotype. The rearrangement joins TRBV28 to TRBJ2-7; D is tentatively TRBD1 or TRBD2 (6 bases each). Germline CDR1 MDHEN, CDR2 SYDVKM. The CDR3 has 10 amino acids. V lost 8 bases and J lost 6, with 8 bases in between. The CDR3, as DNA: TGTGCCAGCTCGGGGGCCGAGCAGTACTTC. It translates to CASSGAEQYF.

This clonotype was seen at least ten times. CDR3 nucleotides: TGTGCCAGCAGTTCGCCAGGTGCAACTAATGAAAAACTGTTTTTT. Encoded protein: CASSSPGATNEKLFF. This sequence joins TRBV6-6 and TRBJ1-4; D ambiguous. The CDR3 runs 15 residues. V lost 4 bases and J 0 bases, leaving 9 bases between the germline ends. The germline gives CDR1 MNHNY, CDR2 SVGAGI (reference sequence).

The chain is built from TRBV6-2 or TRBV6-3 and TRBJ2-3; unclear D gene. This CDR3 is built from 14 residues. Germline lookup yields CDR1 MNHEY and CDR2 SVGEGT. V was clipped by 7 bases and J by 6 bases, with 17 bases between them. The CDR3 coding sequence is TGTGCCAGCACCCCGACGACGTGGTGGGATACGCAGTATTTT. It translates to CASTPTTWWDTQYF.

V is TRBV20-1 and J is TRBJ2-7; D perhaps matches TRBD2 (5 bases). The CDR3 has 13 residues. Germline CDR1 DFQATT, CDR2 SNEGSKA (reference sequence). V was clipped by 3 bases and J by 3 bases, with 12 bases between them. CDR3 sequence: CSASAVEGYEQYF. CDR3 nucleotides: TGCAGTGCTAGTGCGGTTGAGGGCTACGAGCAGTACTTC.

About this clonotype: The CDR3 carries no conserved terminal phenylalanine or tryptophan, so it likely arises from a read error. The chain has TRBV10-2 and TRBJ2-7, with D maybe TRBD1 (5 bases). Germline CDR1 reads WSHSY; CDR2 reads SAAADI. This CDR3 is built from 15 residues. V dropped 2 bases and J dropped 2 bases, with 13 bases sitting between them. This CDR3 is CASSEDRRLAYEQYL. CDR3 in DNA: TGCGCCAGCAGTGAGGACAGACGATTAGCCTACGAGCAGTACCTC.

The CDR3 region is CASSFGPLKGSGELFF. CDR3 DNA sequence: TGTGCCAGCAGTTTTGGCCCCCTTAAGGGATCCGGGGAGCTGTTTTTT. The chain recombines TRBV12-3 or TRBV12-4 with TRBJ2-2; D unresolved. Trimming pared 3 bases from V and 6 bases from J, leaving 17 bases between. The CDR3 has 16 residues.